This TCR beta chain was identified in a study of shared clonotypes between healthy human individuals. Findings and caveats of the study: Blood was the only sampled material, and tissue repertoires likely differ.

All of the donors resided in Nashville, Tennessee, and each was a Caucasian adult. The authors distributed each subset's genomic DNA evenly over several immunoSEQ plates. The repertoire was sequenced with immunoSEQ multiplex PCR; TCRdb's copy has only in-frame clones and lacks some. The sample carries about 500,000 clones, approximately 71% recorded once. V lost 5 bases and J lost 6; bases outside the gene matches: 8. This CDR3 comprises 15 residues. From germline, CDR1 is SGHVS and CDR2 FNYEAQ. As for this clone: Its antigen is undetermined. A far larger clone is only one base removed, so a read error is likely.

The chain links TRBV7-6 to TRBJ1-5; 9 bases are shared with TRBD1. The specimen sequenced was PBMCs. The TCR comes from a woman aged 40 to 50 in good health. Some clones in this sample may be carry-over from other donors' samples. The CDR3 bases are TGTGCCAGCAGCCCTAACGACAGGGGGTTTCAGCCCCAGCATTTT. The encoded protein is CASSPNDRGFQPQHF. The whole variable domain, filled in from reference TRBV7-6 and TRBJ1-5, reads GAGVSQSPRYKVTKRGQDVALRCDPISGHVSLYWYRQALGQGPEFLTYFNYEAQQDKSGLPNDRFSAERPEGSISTLTIQRTEQRDSAMYRCASSPNDRGFQPQHFGDGTRLSIL.